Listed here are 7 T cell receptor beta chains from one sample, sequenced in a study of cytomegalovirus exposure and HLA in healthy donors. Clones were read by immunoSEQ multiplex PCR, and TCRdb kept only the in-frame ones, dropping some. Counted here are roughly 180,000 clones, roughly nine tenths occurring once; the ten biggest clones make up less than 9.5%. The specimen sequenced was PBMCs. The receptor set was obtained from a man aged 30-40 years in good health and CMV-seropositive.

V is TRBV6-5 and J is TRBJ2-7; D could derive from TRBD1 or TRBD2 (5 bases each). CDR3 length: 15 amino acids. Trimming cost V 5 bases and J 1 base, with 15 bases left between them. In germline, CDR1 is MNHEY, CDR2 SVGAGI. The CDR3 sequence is CASSPTHGGSYEQYF. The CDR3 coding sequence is TGTGCCAGCAGTCCAACTCATGGGGGTTCCTACGAGCAGTACTTC.

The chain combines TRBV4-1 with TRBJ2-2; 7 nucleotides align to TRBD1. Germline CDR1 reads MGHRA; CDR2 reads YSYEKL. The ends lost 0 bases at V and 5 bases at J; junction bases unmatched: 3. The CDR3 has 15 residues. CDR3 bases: TGCGCCAGCAGCCAAGATCCAGGGGGAACCGGGGAGCTGTTTTTT. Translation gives CASSQDPGGTGELFF.

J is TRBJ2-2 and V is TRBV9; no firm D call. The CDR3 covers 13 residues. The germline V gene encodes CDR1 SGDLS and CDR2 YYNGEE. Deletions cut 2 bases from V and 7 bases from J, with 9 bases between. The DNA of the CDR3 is TGTGCCAGCAGCGTCGAGTCGGACGGGGAGCTGTTTTTT. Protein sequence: CASSVESDGELFF.

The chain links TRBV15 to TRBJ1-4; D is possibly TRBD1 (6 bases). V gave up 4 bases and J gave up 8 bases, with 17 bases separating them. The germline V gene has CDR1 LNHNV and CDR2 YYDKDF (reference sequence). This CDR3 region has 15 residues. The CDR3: CATSTDGTSIEKLFF. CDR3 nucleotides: TGTGCCACCAGCACCGACGGGACATCTATCGAAAAACTGTTTTTT. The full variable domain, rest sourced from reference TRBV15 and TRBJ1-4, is DAMVIQNPRYQVTQFGKPVTLSCSQTLNHNVMYWYQQKSSQAPKLLFHYYDKDFNNEADTPDNFQSRRPNTSFCFLDIRSPGLGDTAMYLCATSTDGTSIEKLFFGSGTQLSVL.

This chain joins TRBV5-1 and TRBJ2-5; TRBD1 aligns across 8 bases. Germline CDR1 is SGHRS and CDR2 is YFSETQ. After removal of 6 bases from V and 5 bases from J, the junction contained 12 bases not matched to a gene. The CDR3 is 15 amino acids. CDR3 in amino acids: CASTPGQEGRETQYF. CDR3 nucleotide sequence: TGCGCCAGCACTCCGGGACAGGAGGGACGGGAGACCCAGTACTTC.

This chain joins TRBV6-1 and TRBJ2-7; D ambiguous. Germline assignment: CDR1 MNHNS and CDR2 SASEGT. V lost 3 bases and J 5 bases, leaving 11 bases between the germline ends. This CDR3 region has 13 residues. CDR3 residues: CASSDIPVDEQYF. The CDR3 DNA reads TGTGCCAGCAGTGACATCCCCGTCGACGAGCAGTACTTC.

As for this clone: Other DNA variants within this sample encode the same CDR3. CDR3 nucleotide sequence: TGTGCCAGCAGCTTGGGAGGAATGAACACTGAAGCTTTCTTT. It translates to CASSLGGMNTEAFF. The V and J genes are TRBV5-6 and TRBJ1-1; D is unresolved. CDR3 length equals 14 residues. The V end was cut by 0 bases, the J end by 0 bases, with 6 bases between. Germline V gene sequence: CDR1 SGHDT, CDR2 YYEEEE.